This T cell receptor beta chain was identified in a study of shared clonotypes between healthy human individuals. Study-wide context: The study used three CD4 naive, three CD4 memory, two CD8 naive and one CD8 memory plate per donor.

Concerning this clone itself: Its antigen is as yet unknown.

Several immunoSEQ plates received, in even portions, the genomic DNA of each subset. Assay: immunoSEQ multiplex PCR; the TCRdb copy retains only in-frame clones and omits some. The data show about 2,100,000 clones, roughly 91% seen once. V lost 3 bases, J lost 5 bases, and 11 bases stayed unmatched. The CDR3 extends over 16 amino acids. Germline CDR1 SGHDT, CDR2 YYEEEE. Cells designated naive CD8 were CD45RO-negative and were positively selected for CCR7, with terminally differentiated effector memory CD45RA+ cells excluded. Study-level results: In several donors, roughly 5.2% of naive CD4 clonotypes appeared in common. Sampling was confined to blood; repertoires within tissues likely differ.

The sequencing sample was made of naive CD8+ T cells from PBMCs. The sequence was obtained from a young man in good health. Some clones in this sample may be carry-over from other donors' samples. The chain recombines TRBV5-6 with TRBJ2-1; 7 bases are a match to TRBD1. CDR3 residues: CASSSGGPRDHNEQFF. The CDR3 bases are TGTGCCAGCAGCTCAGGGGGACCGCGAGACCACAATGAGCAGTTCTTC.